Below are 30 T cell receptor beta chains sequenced from a single sample in a study of STAT5B mutations in CD4+ large granular lymphocyte leukemia. Only in-frame clones appear in the TCRdb table, and some are missing; sequencing was by immunoSEQ multiplex PCR. In the table there are tens of thousands of clones, 79% of which are singletons. The sample consisted of CD4+ T cells from blood buffy coats. The receptors were gathered from a human donor in good health.

This clone has only a few counts. This chain uses TRBV30 with TRBJ1-2; perhaps TRBD1 as D (6 bases). The CDR3 spans 13 residues. Germline V gene lookup returns CDR1 GTSNPN and CDR2 SVGIG (reference sequence). V was clipped by 2 bases and J by 7 bases, with 14 bases between them. The CDR3 loop reads CAWSPGDVGGYTF. The CDR3 DNA follows: TGTGCCTGGAGTCCAGGGGACGTGGGTGGCTACACCTTC.

In this sample, this clone turned up a few times. The chain links TRBV25-1 to TRBJ1-1; 7 nucleotides match TRBD1. V lost 6 bases, J lost 2 bases, and 6 bases stayed unmatched. CDR3 length: 14 amino acids. The V gene's germline CDR1 is MGHDK and CDR2 SYGVNS. The chain's CDR3 is CASRRQGGNTEAFF. CDR3 coding DNA: TGTGCCAGCAGACGGCAGGGGGGAAACACTGAAGCTTTCTTT.

The rearrangement joins TRBV5-1 to TRBJ2-3, with TRBD2 identical over 9 bases. This CDR3 has 15 residues. Germline assignment: CDR1 SGHRS and CDR2 YFSETQ. J was trimmed by 5 bases and V by 7 bases; bases with no gene match: 11. CDR3 protein: CASHNLAGSVDTQYF. The CDR3 DNA sequence: TGCGCCAGCCATAACCTAGCGGGAAGTGTAGATACGCAGTATTTT.

The CDR3, as DNA: TGTGCCAGCGAATACGGGCAGCGCACTTATGGCTACACCTTC. Amino acids: CASEYGQRTYGYTF. The chain recombines TRBV5-8 with TRBJ1-2; D unclear. CDR3 size: 14 residues. V was clipped by 7 bases and J by 5 bases, with 18 bases between them. CDR1 is SGHTS and CDR2 is YDEGEE in the germline V gene.

The rearrangement uses TRBV29-1 and TRBJ2-5; weak D call: TRBD1 (6 bases). The germline gives CDR1 SQVTM, CDR2 ANQGSEA. This CDR3 is built from 13 residues. The V end lost 3 bases, the J end lost 2 bases, and 10 bases lay between the germline ends. The CDR3 DNA sequence: TGCAGCGTTGACCAAGGGGGTCAAGAGACCCAGTACTTC. Residues: CSVDQGGQETQYF.

This clone has only one observation. The chain employs TRBV6-1 and TRBJ2-7; perhaps TRBD2 as D (6 bases). Germline-derived CDR1 and CDR2 are MNHNS and SASEGT. Trimming cost V 1 base and J 6 bases, with 13 bases left between them. The CDR3 is 14 residues long. The CDR3 nucleotides read TGTGCCAGCAGTGAAGGCCGGAGGGTCGCCGAGCAGTACTTC. This codes for CASSEGRRVAEQYF.

The chain has TRBV5-4 and TRBJ2-7; D gene unclear. CDR1 and CDR2 (germline): SGHNT, YYREEE (reference sequence). The CDR3 covers 12 residues. The V end lost 5 bases, the J end lost 0 bases, and 6 bases lay between the germline ends. CDR3 sequence: CASSRDSYEQYF. The CDR3 nucleotides are TGTGCCAGCAGTAGGGACTCCTACGAGCAGTACTTC.

This rearrangement joins TRBV6-5 to TRBJ2-7; TRBD2 matches 10 bases. Per the germline V gene, CDR1 is MNHEY and CDR2 is SVGAGI. CDR3 size: 15 residues. V was pared by 4 bases and J by 2 bases, with 5 bases of the junction left unmatched. CDR3 bases: TGTGCCAGCAGTTCCCGACTAGCGGGTACCTACGAGCAGTACTTC. Amino acids: CASSSRLAGTYEQYF.

The gene calls are TRBV30 and TRBJ2-5, with D possibly matching TRBD1 (5 bases). Germline V gene sequence: CDR1 GTSNPN, CDR2 SVGIG (reference sequence). The CDR3 totals 15 residues. V lost 2 bases and J lost 5, with 18 bases in between. The CDR3 DNA follows: TGTGCCTGGAGTAGCACCCAGGGAATCGGGGAGACCCAGTACTTC. Its protein product is CAWSSTQGIGETQYF.

The chain combines TRBV7-2 with TRBJ2-7; 9 nucleotides match TRBD2. Germline CDR1 SGHTA, CDR2 FQGNSA. Trimming took 5 bases from V and 3 from J; bases not matched to a gene: 5. The CDR3 has 14 residues. The CDR3 here is CASSPLAGNYEQYF. The DNA of the CDR3 is TGTGCCAGCAGCCCCCTAGCGGGAAACTACGAGCAGTACTTC.

This clone was recorded a few times. The V and J genes are TRBV29-1 and TRBJ1-1; TRBD1 agrees at 7 bases. Germline V lookup: CDR1 SQVTM, CDR2 ANQGSEA. CDR3 length equals 13 residues. Trimming cost V 6 bases and J 3 bases; bases outside gene matches: 7. The CDR3 nucleotides read TGCAGCGTACGGACAGGAGGGGACACTGAAGCTTTCTTT. It yields the protein CSVRTGGDTEAFF. Combining the CDR3 with reference TRBV29-1 and TRBJ1-1 gives the whole variable domain SAVISQKPSRDICQRGTSLTIQCQVDSQVTMMFWYRQQPGQSLTLIATANQGSEATYESGFVIDKFPISRPNLTFSTLTVSNMSPEDSSIYLCSVRTGGDTEAFFGQGTRLTVV.

V and J are TRBV6-5 and TRBJ2-7; D perhaps matches TRBD2 (6 bases). The CDR3 runs 12 residues. The V gene lost 4 bases and the J gene lost 3 bases, with 7 bases spanning the gap. Per the germline V gene, CDR1 is MNHEY and CDR2 is SVGAGI. The CDR3 DNA sequence: TGTGCCAGCAGTTTGGGGGGCTACGAGCAGTACTTC. This sequence encodes CASSLGGYEQYF.

This clone was seen once. The J gene is TRBJ2-7, the V gene TRBV14, with no clear D. Germline V CDR1 and CDR2: SGHDN, FVKESK. The length of the CDR3 is 15 residues. The ends were cut back, 1 base at V and 3 bases at J, with 13 bases in the middle. CDR3 loop: CASSQGSPRYYEQYF. CDR3 in DNA: TGTGCCAGCAGCCAAGGTAGCCCTCGGTACTACGAGCAGTACTTC.

This rearrangement joins TRBV19 to TRBJ2-2; 10 bases line up with TRBD1. The CDR3 extends over 14 amino acids. The V segment lost 10 bases and the J segment 2 bases; nucleotides outside the gene matches: 4. Germline CDR1 and CDR2: LNHDA and SQIVND (reference sequence). CDR3 loop: CATRDRGNTGELFF. CDR3 DNA sequence: TGTGCCACAAGGGACAGGGGTAACACCGGGGAGCTGTTTTTT.

The chain uses TRBV7-8 and TRBJ1-1; TRBD1 is a possible D gene (6 bases). The CDR3 contains 14 residues. V was shortened by 6 bases and J by 7 bases, with 18 bases between the two germline ends. CDR1 is SGHVS, CDR2 FQNEAQ, per germline. The CDR3: CASSPNRDISEAFF. In nucleotides, the CDR3 is TGTGCCAGCAGTCCAAACAGGGATATTAGTGAAGCTTTCTTT.

This chain links TRBV29-1 with TRBJ1-1; 9 nucleotides match TRBD1. The V and J ends lost 2 bases and 4 bases, in that order; junction bases with no gene match: 8. The germline gives CDR1 SQVTM, CDR2 ANQGSEA. The CDR3 contains 15 residues. The CDR3 protein is CSVETGTGMSTEAFF. CDR3 coding DNA: TGCAGCGTTGAAACCGGGACAGGGATGAGCACTGAAGCTTTCTTT.

The CDR3 spells CASSLPPRGNNNEQFF. The DNA for the CDR3 is TGTGCCAGCAGCTTACCGCCTAGAGGCAATAACAATGAGCAGTTCTTC. The rearrangement links TRBV7-6 to TRBJ2-1; no definite D call. V was shortened by 2 bases and J by 5 bases, with 16 bases between the two germline ends. The V gene's germline CDR1 is SGHVS and CDR2 FNYEAQ. The CDR3 totals 16 residues.

The CDR3 DNA reads TGTGCCAGCAGTTCAGGGGATGTTGGAAACACCATATATTTT. Protein sequence: CASSSGDVGNTIYF. The chain uses TRBV6-6 and TRBJ1-3, with D possibly being TRBD1 (6 bases). This CDR3 has 14 residues. The germline V gene has CDR1 MNHNY and CDR2 SVGAGI (reference sequence). V lost 4 bases and J lost 3, with 10 bases in between.

The J gene is TRBJ2-7, the V gene TRBV30; D is ambiguous. Germline V gene sequence: CDR1 GTSNPN, CDR2 SVGIG (reference sequence). The CDR3 length is 13 residues. Trimming left V 3 bases short and J 2 bases short, with 11 bases between. CDR3 DNA sequence: TGTGCCTGGAGCGGATGGGGAACCTACGAGCAGTACTTC. Residues: CAWSGWGTYEQYF.

The rearrangement joins TRBV30 to TRBJ1-3; D is uncertain. In germline, CDR1 is GTSNPN, CDR2 SVGIG (reference sequence). This CDR3 is built from 13 residues. Trimming shortened V by 2 bases and J by 2 bases, and 7 bases separated the two germline ends. Here the CDR3 reads CAWSMTTGNTIYF. The CDR3 DNA is TGTGCCTGGAGTATGACAACTGGAAACACCATATATTTT.

This rearrangement joins TRBV29-1 to TRBJ2-2, with a weak D call TRBD1 (6 bases). CDR3 length: 13 residues. Per germline, CDR1 SQVTM and CDR2 ANQGSEA. The CDR3: CIVDRTNTGELFF. CDR3 nucleotide sequence: TGCATCGTCGACAGGACGAACACCGGGGAGCTGTTTTTT.

This clone was observed a few times. This rearrangement joins TRBV20-1 to TRBJ2-1; 7 bases are a match to TRBD2. V dropped 6 bases and J dropped 15; count of bases not matched to a gene: 11. The length of the CDR3 is 11 residues. The germline CDR1 and CDR2 sequences are DFQATT and SNEGSKA (reference sequence). The CDR3 spells CSAEGLHSPFF. As DNA, the CDR3 is TGCAGTGCCGAGGGACTACATAGCCCGTTCTTC.

The chain couples TRBV28 to TRBJ1-5, with D maybe TRBD1 (6 bases). This CDR3 region has 19 residues. Trimming took 6 bases from V and 4 from J, leaving 28 bases between them. Per germline, CDR1 MDHEN and CDR2 SYDVKM. The CDR3 here is CASRKRDTSLIIRNQPQHF. The CDR3, as DNA: TGTGCCAGCAGGAAACGGGACACAAGCCTGATAATAAGGAATCAGCCCCAGCATTTT.

V and J are TRBV14 and TRBJ2-7; tentatively, D is TRBD1 (5 bases). V gave up 4 bases and J gave up 3 bases, with 10 bases separating them. Per germline, CDR1 SGHDN and CDR2 FVKESK. The CDR3 length is 13 residues. This CDR3 is CASSRSGHYEQYF. Here the CDR3 DNA reads TGTGCCAGCAGCCGGTCAGGACACTACGAGCAGTACTTC.

The chain couples TRBV5-1 to TRBJ2-1, with 14 positions matching TRBD2. The CDR3 runs to 20 residues. V lost 2 bases, J lost 0 bases, and 10 bases stayed unmatched. Per germline, CDR1 SGHRS and CDR2 YFSETQ. The CDR3 coding sequence is TGCGCCAGCAGCTTCGCCGGGACTAGCGGGAGTTTAAGCTCCTACAATGAGCAGTTCTTC. Amino acid sequence: CASSFAGTSGSLSSYNEQFF.

This clone was picked up a small number of times. V gene TRBV5-5 combines with J gene TRBJ1-5; D is uncertain. Germline lookup yields CDR1 SGHKS and CDR2 YYEKEE (reference sequence). Trimming removed 0 bases from V and 6 bases from J, with 10 bases in between. This CDR3 comprises 14 residues. CDR3 sequence (DNA): TGTGCCAGCAGCTTGGCCGATGAGATTCAGCCCCAGCATTTT. It encodes CASSLADEIQPQHF.

The DNA of the CDR3 is TGTGCCAGCAGGGCCCGGGACACCCGCTCCTACGAGCAGTACTTC. This translates into CASRARDTRSYEQYF. The chain recombines TRBV13 with TRBJ2-7; D may be TRBD1 (6 bases). CDR1 and CDR2 from the germline V gene are PRHDT and FYEKMQ (reference sequence). The V end lost 6 bases, the J end lost 0 bases, and 15 bases lay between the germline ends. This CDR3 contains 15 residues.

V gene TRBV6-6 combines with J gene TRBJ1-2; 7 bases are a match to TRBD1. The germline V gene has CDR1 MNHNY and CDR2 SVGAGI (reference sequence). The CDR3 contains 16 residues. The junction had 12 bases not matched to a gene; V was cut back by 6 bases and J by 2 bases. CDR3 sequence reads: CASSQGQSNSNYGYTF. The CDR3 DNA sequence: TGTGCCAGCAGCCAGGGACAGTCCAACTCCAACTATGGCTACACCTTC.

The chain employs TRBV6-5 and TRBJ1-6; tentatively, D is TRBD1 (5 bases). In germline, CDR1 is MNHEY, CDR2 SVGAGI. Deletions cut 5 bases from V and 7 bases from J, with 15 bases between. This CDR3 contains 15 residues. CDR3 coding DNA: TGTGCCAGCAGTCCACCGGGACGGCCAAATTCACCCCTCCACTTT. It encodes CASSPPGRPNSPLHF.

The V gene is TRBV20-1, the J gene TRBJ2-7; unclear D gene. V was cut by 1 base and J by 9 bases, with 10 bases left in between. The CDR3 is 11 amino acids. From germline, CDR1 is DFQATT and CDR2 SNEGSKA (reference sequence). CDR3 bases: TGCAGTGCTAGAGTTGCTACGACGCAGTACTTC. Amino acid sequence: CSARVATTQYF.